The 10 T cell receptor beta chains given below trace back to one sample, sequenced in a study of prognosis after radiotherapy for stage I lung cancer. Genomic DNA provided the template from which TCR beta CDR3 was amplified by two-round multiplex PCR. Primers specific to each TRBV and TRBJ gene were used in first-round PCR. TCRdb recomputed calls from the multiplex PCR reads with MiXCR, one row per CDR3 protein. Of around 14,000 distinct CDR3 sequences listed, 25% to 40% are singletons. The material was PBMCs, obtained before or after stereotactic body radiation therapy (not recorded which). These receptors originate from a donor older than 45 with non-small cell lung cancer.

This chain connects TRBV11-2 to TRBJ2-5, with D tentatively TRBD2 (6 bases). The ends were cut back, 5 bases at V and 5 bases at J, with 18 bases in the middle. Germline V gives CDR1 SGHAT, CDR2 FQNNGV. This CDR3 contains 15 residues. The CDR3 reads CASSPQRRASETQYF. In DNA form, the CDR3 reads TGTGCCAGCAGCCCTCAAAGGAGGGCCAGCGAGACCCAGTACTTC.

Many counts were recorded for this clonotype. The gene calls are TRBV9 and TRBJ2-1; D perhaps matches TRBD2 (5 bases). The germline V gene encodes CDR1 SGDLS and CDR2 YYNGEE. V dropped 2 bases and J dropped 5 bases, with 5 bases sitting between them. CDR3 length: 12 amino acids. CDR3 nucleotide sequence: TGTGCCAGCAGCGTGACTAACAATGAGCAGTTCTTC. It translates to CASSVTNNEQFF.

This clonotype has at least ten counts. CDR3 sequence reads: CSAYTPGLATYEQYF. The CDR3, as DNA: TGCAGTGCCTATACGCCGGGACTAGCGACCTACGAGCAGTACTTC. The chain joins TRBV20-1 to TRBJ2-7; 10 bases are shared with TRBD2. The CDR3 is 15 amino acids. Per the germline V gene, CDR1 is DFQATT and CDR2 is SNEGSKA (reference sequence). The junction had 10 bases not matched to a gene; V was cut back by 6 bases and J by 2 bases.

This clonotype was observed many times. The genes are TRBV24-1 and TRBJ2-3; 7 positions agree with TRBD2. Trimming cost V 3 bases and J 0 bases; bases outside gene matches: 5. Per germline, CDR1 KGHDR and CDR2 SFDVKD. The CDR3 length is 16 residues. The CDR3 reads CATSDPGRRSTDTQYF. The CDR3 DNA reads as TGTGCCACCAGTGATCCCGGGAGGAGGAGCACAGATACGCAGTATTTT.

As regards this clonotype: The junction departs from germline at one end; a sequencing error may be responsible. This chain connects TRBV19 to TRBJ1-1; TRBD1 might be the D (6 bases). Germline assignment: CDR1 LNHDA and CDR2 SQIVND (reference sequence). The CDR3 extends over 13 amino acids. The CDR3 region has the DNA TGTGCCAGTAGAATAGGGGGGAGTAATGGAGCTTTCTTT. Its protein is CASRIGGSNGAFF.

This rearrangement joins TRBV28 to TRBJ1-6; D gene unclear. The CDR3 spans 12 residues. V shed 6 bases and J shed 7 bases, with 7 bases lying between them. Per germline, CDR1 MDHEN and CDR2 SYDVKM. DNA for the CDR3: TGTGCCAGCAGCGCCAACAATTCACCCCTCCACTTT. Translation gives CASSANNSPLHF.

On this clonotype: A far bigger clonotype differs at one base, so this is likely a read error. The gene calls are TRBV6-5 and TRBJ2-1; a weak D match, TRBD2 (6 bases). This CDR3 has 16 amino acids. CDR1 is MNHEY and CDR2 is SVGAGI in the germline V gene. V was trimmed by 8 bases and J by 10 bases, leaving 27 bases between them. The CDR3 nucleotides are TGTGCCAGCGGCTACGCCGTCGGAGGGTCTTGGGGGGAGCAGTTCTTC. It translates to CASGYAVGGSWGEQFF.

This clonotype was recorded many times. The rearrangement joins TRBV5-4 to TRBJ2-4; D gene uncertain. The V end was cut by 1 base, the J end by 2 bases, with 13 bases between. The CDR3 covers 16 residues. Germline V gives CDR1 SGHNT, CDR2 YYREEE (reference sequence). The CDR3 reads CASSLNSFTTKNIQYF. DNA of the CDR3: TGTGCCAGCAGCTTGAACTCCTTCACGACCAAAAACATTCAGTACTTC.

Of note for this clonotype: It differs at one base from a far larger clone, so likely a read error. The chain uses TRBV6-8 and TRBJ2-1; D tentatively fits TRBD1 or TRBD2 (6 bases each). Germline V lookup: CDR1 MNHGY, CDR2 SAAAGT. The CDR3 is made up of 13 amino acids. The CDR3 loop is CSTEVGAGNEQFF. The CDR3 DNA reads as TGTTCCACGGAGGTGGGGGCGGGGAATGAGCAGTTCTTC.

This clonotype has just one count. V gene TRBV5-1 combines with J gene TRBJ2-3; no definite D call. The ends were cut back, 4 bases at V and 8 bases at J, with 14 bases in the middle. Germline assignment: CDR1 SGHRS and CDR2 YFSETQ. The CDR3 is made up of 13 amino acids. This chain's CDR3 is CASSAVGAGTQYF. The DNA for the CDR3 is TGCGCCAGCAGCGCGGTTGGTGCCGGTACGCAGTATTTT.